This TCR beta chain was identified in a study of beta chain features in type 1 diabetes. In this sample, this clone turned up a few times. Its antigen remains unknown. The junction and the germline gene differ at one end; a read error may be behind it. Germline CDR1 SGDLS, CDR2 YYNGEE. This CDR3 is 14 amino acids long. Study-level points and caveats: The analysis here could not establish whether HLA type shapes TCRB rearrangement.

The investigators reverse transcribed all of the isolated RNA, so they sequenced expressed TCRB transcripts. The average output of naive, central memory and regulatory T cell samples was 3.6 million or so reads. Method: immunoSEQ multiplex PCR; TCRdb's copy keeps in-frame clones and lacks some. The sample carries 860,000 or so clones, about 17% recorded once. The sequence derives from a young woman in good health. Sequencing was performed on naive CD4+ T cells from blood. The chain carries TRBV9 and TRBJ2-7, with D perhaps matching TRBD1 or TRBD2 (5 bases each). The DNA for the CDR3 is TGTGCCAGCAGCGTGGATACCGGGACCTCCCCGTTAAGCTTC. This translates into CASSVDTGTSPLSF.